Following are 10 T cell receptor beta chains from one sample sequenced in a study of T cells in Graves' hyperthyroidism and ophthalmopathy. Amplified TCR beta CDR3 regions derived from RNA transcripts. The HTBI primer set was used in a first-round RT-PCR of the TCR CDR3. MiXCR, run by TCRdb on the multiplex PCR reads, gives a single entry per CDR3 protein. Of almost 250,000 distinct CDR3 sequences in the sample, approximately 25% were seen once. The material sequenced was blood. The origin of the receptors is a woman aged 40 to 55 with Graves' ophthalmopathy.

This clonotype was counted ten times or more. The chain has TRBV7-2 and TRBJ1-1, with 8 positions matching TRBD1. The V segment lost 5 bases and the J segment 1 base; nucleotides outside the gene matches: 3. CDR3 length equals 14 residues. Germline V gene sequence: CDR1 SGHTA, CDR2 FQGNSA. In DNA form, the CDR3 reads TGTGCCAGCAGCCAACAGGGGGGGAACACTGAAGCTTTCTTT. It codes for CASSQQGGNTEAFF.

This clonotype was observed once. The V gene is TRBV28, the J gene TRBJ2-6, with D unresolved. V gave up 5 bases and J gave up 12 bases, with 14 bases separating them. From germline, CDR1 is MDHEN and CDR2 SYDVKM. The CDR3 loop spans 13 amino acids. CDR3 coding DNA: TGTGCCAGCAGTCTCCACGGTCGGAGCGTCCTGACTTTC. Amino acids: CASSLHGRSVLTF.

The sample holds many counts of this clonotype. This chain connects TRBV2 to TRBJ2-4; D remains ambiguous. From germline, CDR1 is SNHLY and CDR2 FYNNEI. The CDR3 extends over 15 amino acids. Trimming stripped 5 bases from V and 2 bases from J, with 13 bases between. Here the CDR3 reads CASSLPVASKNIQYF. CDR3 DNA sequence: TGTGCCAGCAGTCTCCCCGTGGCCTCCAAAAACATTCAGTACTTC.

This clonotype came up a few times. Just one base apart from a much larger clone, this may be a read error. Here the CDR3 DNA reads TGTGCCAGCAGCTTAGAAAAGGACAATTACTATGGCTACACCTTC. It codes for CASSLEKDNYYGYTF. The chain combines TRBV7-8 with TRBJ1-2; a weak D match, TRBD1 (5 bases). The CDR3 is 15 residues long. The germline V gene has CDR1 SGHVS and CDR2 FQNEAQ. V was cut by 1 base and J by 3 bases, with 12 bases left in between.

This CDR3 reads CASSIDGTEAFF. CDR3 DNA sequence: TGTGCCAGCAGCATCGACGGCACTGAAGCTTTCTTT. V usage is TRBV7-2 and J usage is TRBJ1-1; D gene unclear. The CDR3 consists of 12 residues. V dropped 5 bases and J dropped 4 bases, with 8 bases sitting between them. The V gene's germline CDR1 is SGHTA and CDR2 FQGNSA.

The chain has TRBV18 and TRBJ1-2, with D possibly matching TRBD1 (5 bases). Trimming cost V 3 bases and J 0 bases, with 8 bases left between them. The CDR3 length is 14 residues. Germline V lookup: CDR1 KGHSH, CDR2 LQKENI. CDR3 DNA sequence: TGTGCCAGCTCACCGGCAGGGACTAACTATGGCTACACCTTC. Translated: CASSPAGTNYGYTF.

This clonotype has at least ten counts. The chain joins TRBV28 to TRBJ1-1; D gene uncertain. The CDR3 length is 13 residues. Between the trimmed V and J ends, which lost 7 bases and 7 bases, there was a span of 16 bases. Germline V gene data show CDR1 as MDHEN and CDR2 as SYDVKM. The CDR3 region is CASTRPIKDEAFF. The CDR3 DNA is TGTGCCAGCACTCGCCCCATCAAAGATGAAGCTTTCTTT.

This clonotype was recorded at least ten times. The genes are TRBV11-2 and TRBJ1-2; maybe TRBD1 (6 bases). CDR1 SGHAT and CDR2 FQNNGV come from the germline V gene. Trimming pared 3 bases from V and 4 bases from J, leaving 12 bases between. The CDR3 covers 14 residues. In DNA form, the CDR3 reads TGTGCCAGCAGCTTGGGGGGGGCTGGCTATGGCTACACCTTC. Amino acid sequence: CASSLGGAGYGYTF.

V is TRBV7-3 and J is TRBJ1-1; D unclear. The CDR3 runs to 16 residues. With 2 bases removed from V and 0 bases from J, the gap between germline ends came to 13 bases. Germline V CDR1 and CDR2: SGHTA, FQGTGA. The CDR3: CASSLAALGMNTEAFF. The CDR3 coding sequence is TGTGCCAGCAGCTTAGCCGCCCTCGGGATGAACACTGAAGCTTTCTTT.

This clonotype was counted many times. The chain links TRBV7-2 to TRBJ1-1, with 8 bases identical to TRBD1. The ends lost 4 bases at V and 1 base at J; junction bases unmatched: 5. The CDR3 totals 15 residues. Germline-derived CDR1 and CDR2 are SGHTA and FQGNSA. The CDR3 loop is CASSSRTGRNTEAFF. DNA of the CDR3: TGTGCCAGCAGCTCGAGGACAGGGCGGAACACTGAAGCTTTCTTT.